This TCR beta chain is from a study of T cell responses to AZD1222 COVID-19 vaccine. Study-wide background: Second doses that came at about 4 or about 12 weeks were put together.

A note on this clone: The antigen remains undetermined.

Whole-study results and caveats: Possibly, clonal diversity was underestimated; donors were largely white British and included more females. Nearly half of the spike-specific TCRs reportedly recognize variant regions that carry no mutations.

The data were produced by immunoSEQ multiplex PCR, yet TCRdb's version contains in-frame clones alone and is incomplete. The table records about 140,000 clones, roughly 92% of them present only once. The CDR3 totals 13 residues. Here the sequenced sample was peripheral blood, taken on day 0 of AZD1222 vaccination. The chain carries TRBV21-1 and TRBJ1-2. TRBV21-1 is reported as a pseudogene. The receptor was isolated from an adult in good health. CDR3 bases: TGTGCCAGCAGATTACGGTTTAGGTATGGCTACACCTTC. It yields the protein CASRLRFRYGYTF.